Presented here are 9 T cell receptor beta chains from one specimen sequenced in a study of blood T cell repertoires in COVID-19. Profiling relied on immunoSEQ multiplex PCR, and the TCRdb table lists in-frame clones only, not all of them. The sample contains 300,000 to 350,000 clones, roughly nine tenths of which appear only once. The sample comprised PBMCs or T cells enriched from blood (not recorded which). Receptors originate from a woman aged 30 to 39 who had recovered from COVID-19.

This chain links TRBV7-2 with TRBJ1-3; no firm D call. V gave up 6 bases and J gave up 3 bases, with 6 bases separating them. The CDR3 spans 12 residues. The germline V gene encodes CDR1 SGHTA and CDR2 FQGNSA. CDR3 loop: CASSNNGNTIYF. The CDR3 region has the DNA TGTGCCAGCAGTAATAATGGAAACACCATATATTTT.

The chain uses TRBV12-3 or TRBV12-4 and TRBJ1-5; D remains unclear. V lost 3 bases to trimming and J lost 7 bases, with 7 bases between them. This CDR3 has 12 amino acids. CDR3 amino acids: CASSFGVQPQHF. Written as DNA, the CDR3 is TGTGCCAGCAGTTTCGGGGTACAGCCCCAGCATTTT.

The rearrangement joins TRBV11-3 to TRBJ2-4; possible D gene TRBD1, 6 bases. In germline, CDR1 is SGHNT, CDR2 YENEEA. With 3 bases removed from V and 0 bases from J, the gap between germline ends came to 18 bases. The length of the CDR3 is 18 residues. The CDR3 sequence is CASSLTGQKKLAKNIQYF. CDR3 bases: TGTGCCAGCAGCTTGACGGGACAAAAAAAATTAGCCAAAAACATTCAGTACTTC.

The chain combines TRBV5-1 with TRBJ1-6; D uncertain. CDR1 SGHRS and CDR2 YFSETQ come from the germline V gene. V was pared by 8 bases and J by 10 bases, with 13 bases between. The CDR3 extends over 12 amino acids. This CDR3 reads CASKAGESPLHF. DNA for the CDR3: TGCGCCAGTAAAGCCGGGGAATCACCCCTCCACTTT.

The chain has TRBV18 and TRBJ2-1, with D possibly being TRBD1 (5 bases). V lost 3 bases and J 5 bases, leaving 8 bases between the germline ends. The CDR3 covers 13 residues. CDR1 is KGHSH, CDR2 LQKENI, per germline. The CDR3 bases are TGTGCCAGCTCACCCGGACAAAACAATGAGCAGTTCTTC. It encodes CASSPGQNNEQFF.

The chain uses TRBV6-6 and TRBJ1-3, with D hard to call. V dropped 6 bases and J dropped 9 bases, with 15 bases sitting between them. Germline CDR1 reads MNHNY; CDR2 reads SVGAGI (reference sequence). The CDR3 loop spans 13 amino acids. This CDR3 reads CASSGPAGSTIYF. The CDR3 DNA is TGTGCCAGCAGCGGTCCGGCGGGGAGCACCATATATTTT.

This rearrangement joins TRBV20-1 to TRBJ1-1, with TRBD1 as a possible D gene (5 bases). Germline lookup yields CDR1 DFQATT and CDR2 SNEGSKA (reference sequence). V lost 3 bases to trimming and J lost 0 bases, with 14 bases between them. The CDR3 runs to 15 residues. The CDR3, as DNA: TGCAGTGCTAGTTGGTTGGGGGGGATGAACACTGAAGCTTTCTTT. It is translated as CSASWLGGMNTEAFF.

The V call is TRBV3-1 (or the pseudogene TRBV3-2), the J call TRBJ2-7, with 8 bases matching TRBD2. With V trimmed by 0 bases and J by 6 bases, 4 bases remained unmatched. The CDR3 covers 14 residues. Germline V lookup: CDR1 LGHDT, CDR2 YNNKEL (reference sequence). CDR3 nucleotides: TGTGCCAGCAGCCAAGATAGCGGGGCCTTCGAGCAGTACTTC. Translated: CASSQDSGAFEQYF.

The J gene is TRBJ2-1, the V gene TRBV18, with 11 bases matching TRBD2. The CDR3 runs to 17 residues. Looked up from germline, CDR1 is KGHSH and CDR2 is LQKENI. After removal of 5 bases from V and 2 bases from J, the junction contained 8 bases not matched to a gene. DNA for the CDR3: TGTGCCAGCTCATCTAGACAGACTAGCGGGACCTACAATGAGCAGTTCTTC. It specifies CASSSRQTSGTYNEQFF.